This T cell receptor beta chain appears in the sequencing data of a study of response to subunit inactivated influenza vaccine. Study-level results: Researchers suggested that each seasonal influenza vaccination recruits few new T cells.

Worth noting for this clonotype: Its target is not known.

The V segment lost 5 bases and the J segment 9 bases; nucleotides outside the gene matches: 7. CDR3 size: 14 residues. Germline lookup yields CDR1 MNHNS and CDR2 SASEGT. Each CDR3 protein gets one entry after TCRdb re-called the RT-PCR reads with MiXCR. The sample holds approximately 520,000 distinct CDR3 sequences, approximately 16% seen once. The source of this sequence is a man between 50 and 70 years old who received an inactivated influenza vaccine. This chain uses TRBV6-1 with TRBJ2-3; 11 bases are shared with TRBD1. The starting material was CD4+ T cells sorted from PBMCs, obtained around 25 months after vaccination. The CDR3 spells CASSTGTGGITQYF. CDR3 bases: TGTGCCAGCAGTACCGGGACAGGGGGTATCACGCAGTATTTT.